Each of the 30 T cell receptor beta chains below was sequenced from the same sample in a study of cytomegalovirus exposure and HLA in healthy donors. The PCR used 60 Vbeta and 13 Jbeta primers. Method: immunoSEQ multiplex PCR; TCRdb's copy keeps in-frame clones and lacks some. This sample has around 130,000 clones, with 81% found just once. The sample was PBMCs. The receptors originated from a woman aged 40 to 55 in good health and CMV-seronegative.

The chain links TRBV5-4 to TRBJ1-1; D is unclear. This CDR3 region has 13 residues. Trimming stripped 1 base from V and 1 base from J, with 5 bases between. Per germline, CDR1 SGHNT and CDR2 YYREEE (reference sequence). The CDR3 DNA reads as TGTGCCAGCAGCTTGCAAAAGAACACTGAAGCTTTCTTT. It yields the protein CASSLQKNTEAFF.

The chain is built from TRBV6-5 and TRBJ1-1; 7 nucleotides match TRBD1. V gave up 5 bases and J gave up 4 bases; unmatched junction bases: 4. This CDR3 region has 13 residues. Germline assignment: CDR1 MNHEY and CDR2 SVGAGI. CDR3 DNA sequence: TGTGCCAGCAGTCAGGGGGTGGGCACTGAAGCTTTCTTT. This translates into CASSQGVGTEAFF.

The chain has TRBV4-3 and TRBJ2-2; 8 nucleotides agree with TRBD1. Per germline, CDR1 LGHNA and CDR2 YSLEER. The trim removed 9 bases at V and 2 bases at J, leaving 5 bases unmatched. The CDR3 has 14 residues. As DNA, the CDR3 is TGCGCCAGTGGGCAGGGGGCAAACACCGGGGAGCTGTTTTTT. It specifies CASGQGANTGELFF.

The V gene is TRBV19, the J gene TRBJ2-7; 8 bases are shared with TRBD1. CDR1 is LNHDA, CDR2 SQIVND, per germline (reference sequence). The CDR3 sequence is 14 residues long. With V trimmed by 9 bases and J by 0 bases, 7 bases remained unmatched. For the CDR3, the DNA is TGTGCCAGCTCGGGACAGGTCTACTCCTACGAGCAGTACTTC. Protein product: CASSGQVYSYEQYF. Full variable domain (outside the CDR3, taken from reference TRBV19 and TRBJ2-7): DGGITQSPKYLFRKEGQNVTLSCEQNLNHDAMYWYRQDPGQGLRLIYYSQIVNDFQKGDIAEGYSVSREKKESFPLTVTSAQKNPTAFYLCASSGQVYSYEQYFGPGTRLTVT.

This rearrangement joins TRBV7-9 to TRBJ2-5; 8 bases map to TRBD1. The trim removed 1 base at V and 7 bases at J, leaving 11 bases unmatched. Per the germline V gene, CDR1 is SEHNR and CDR2 is FQNEAQ (reference sequence). The CDR3 has 16 amino acids. This CDR3 is CASSLDRTGPLGTQYF. The CDR3 nucleotides are TGTGCCAGCAGCTTAGATAGGACAGGGCCTTTGGGGACCCAGTACTTC.

The genes are TRBV2 and TRBJ2-5, with 7 bases matching TRBD2. The CDR3 loop spans 16 amino acids. V gave up 2 bases and J gave up 5 bases; unmatched junction bases: 11. Germline V CDR1 and CDR2: SNHLY, FYNNEI. CDR3 region: CASSEYWGGVGETQYF. CDR3 bases: TGTGCCAGCAGTGAATATTGGGGAGGGGTGGGGGAGACCCAGTACTTC.

The chain has TRBV5-4 and TRBJ1-1; 9 nucleotides align to TRBD1. Germline-derived CDR1 and CDR2 are SGHNT and YYREEE (reference sequence). The CDR3 totals 14 residues. Losses at the gene ends were 6 bases for V and 4 bases for J; bases not matched to a gene: 7. Here the CDR3 reads CASTVDRGVTEAFF. CDR3 sequence (DNA): TGTGCCAGCACCGTCGACAGGGGGGTCACTGAAGCTTTCTTT.

J is TRBJ2-1 and V is TRBV28, with D tentatively TRBD1 (6 bases). Germline CDR1 MDHEN, CDR2 SYDVKM. Between the trimmed V and J ends, which lost 6 bases and 5 bases, there was a span of 17 bases. The CDR3 consists of 15 residues. CDR3 coding DNA: TGTGCCAGCAGCGTAGAGGGGGTCATAAACAATGAGCAGTTCTTC. Its translation: CASSVEGVINNEQFF.

This clone was seen just once. This chain joins TRBV30 and TRBJ1-1, with TRBD1 matching over 10 bases. Germline V gives CDR1 GTSNPN, CDR2 SVGIG (reference sequence). Unmatched junction bases numbered 13, after V lost 0 bases and J lost 0 bases. The CDR3 covers 19 residues. The CDR3 spells CAWSVGSTGGRYMNTEAFF. In DNA, the CDR3 is TGTGCCTGGAGTGTAGGTTCGACAGGGGGCCGATACATGAACACTGAAGCTTTCTTT.

The rearrangement joins TRBV9 to TRBJ2-3; 16 bases agree with TRBD2. Trimming removed 3 bases from V and 4 bases from J; junction bases left unmatched: 8. This CDR3 has 18 amino acids. The V gene's germline CDR1 is SGDLS and CDR2 YYNGEE. CDR3 nucleotide sequence: TGTGCCAGCAGCGCATCGGGACTAGCGGGAGGGGGTGCAGATACGCAGTATTTT. Residues: CASSASGLAGGGADTQYF.

This clone was seen ten or more times. This chain joins TRBV4-2 and TRBJ2-6, with 8 bases matching TRBD2. V dropped 6 bases and J dropped 0; count of bases not matched to a gene: 4. Germline lookup yields CDR1 LGHNA and CDR2 YNFKEQ. The CDR3 is made up of 16 amino acids. CDR3 nucleotide sequence: TGTGCCAGCAGTAGCGGGGATTACTCTGGGGCCAACGTCCTGACTTTC. The encoded protein is CASSSGDYSGANVLTF.

V gene TRBV19 combines with J gene TRBJ2-1, with 7 nucleotides matching TRBD2. V trimming: 7 bases; J trimming: 11 bases; junction bases outside the gene matches: 11. CDR1 and CDR2 (germline): LNHDA, SQIVND (reference sequence). The CDR3 is made up of 13 amino acids. CDR3 nucleotides: TGTGCCAGTACCATCACCGGGACTACCAAGCAGTTCTTC. This translates into CASTITGTTKQFF.

The rearrangement uses TRBV12-1 and TRBJ2-7; TRBD1 was called by the table and not checked on the DNA. TRBV12-1 is listed as a pseudogene. This CDR3 has 16 residues. DNA of the CDR3: TGTGCCAGCAGCTTGAGGCTCGGCGGCACAGGGTACGAGCAGTACTTC. It specifies CASSLRLGGTGYEQYF.

The chain recombines TRBV25-1 with TRBJ1-2; weak D call: TRBD1 (6 bases). V dropped 9 bases and J dropped 7 bases, with 15 bases sitting between them. This CDR3 region has 12 residues. Germline CDR1 is MGHDK and CDR2 is SYGVNS. Written as DNA, the CDR3 is TGTGCCAGTACCAGGGGTGCGGGTGGCTACACCTTC. It is translated as CASTRGAGGYTF.

V gene TRBV11-2 combines with J gene TRBJ1-1; 7 bases are shared with TRBD1. J lost 1 base, V lost 4 bases, and 9 bases had no gene match. This CDR3 region has 16 residues. Per germline, CDR1 SGHAT and CDR2 FQNNGV. CDR3: CASSWGTGAQNTEAFF. The CDR3, as DNA: TGTGCCAGCAGCTGGGGAACAGGGGCCCAGAACACTGAAGCTTTCTTT.

This chain links TRBV18 with TRBJ2-5, with a possible D match to TRBD2 (5 bases). Trimming cost V 2 bases and J 4 bases, with 5 bases left between them. The CDR3 is made up of 12 amino acids. The germline CDR1 and CDR2 sequences are KGHSH and LQKENI. DNA for the CDR3: TGTGCCAGCTCACCAGAGGGAGAGACCCAGTACTTC. Translated, it gives CASSPEGETQYF.

The CDR3 is CASSLGQGQREQYF. CDR3 nucleotides: TGTGCCAGCAGCCTCGGACAGGGGCAGAGGGAGCAGTACTTC. The rearrangement joins TRBV27 to TRBJ2-7, with TRBD1 matching 9 bases. The CDR3 is made up of 14 amino acids. V lost 6 bases to trimming and J lost 7 bases; unmatched junction nucleotides: 10. Germline V CDR1 and CDR2: MNHEY, SMNVEV (reference sequence).

The rearrangement links TRBV6-5 to TRBJ2-5; D may be TRBD2 (6 bases). Trimming left V 5 bases short and J 5 bases short, with 12 bases between. Per the germline V gene, CDR1 is MNHEY and CDR2 is SVGAGI. The CDR3 has 13 amino acids. CDR3 region: CASSNRDWETQYF. The CDR3 bases are TGTGCCAGCAGTAACCGGGACTGGGAGACCCAGTACTTC.

The table lists this clone with a few counts. The rearrangement links TRBV9 to TRBJ1-4, with D perhaps TRBD1 (6 bases). V was shortened by 1 base and J by 7 bases, with 14 bases between the two germline ends. Germline CDR1 is SGDLS and CDR2 is YYNGEE. The CDR3 covers 15 residues. CDR3 in DNA: TGTGCCAGCAGCGTACAAACAGGGTGGGGTGAAAAACTGTTTTTT. Protein: CASSVQTGWGEKLFF.

This clone was seen just once. V and J are TRBV5-1 and TRBJ2-3, with 10 bases identical to TRBD2. The CDR3 is made up of 16 amino acids. Germline V gene sequence: CDR1 SGHRS, CDR2 YFSETQ. The J segment lost 6 bases and the V segment lost 1 base, leaving 8 bases of the junction unmatched. The CDR3 DNA reads TGCGCCAGCAGCTTGTTGCTAGCGGGAGCTGTCGATACGCAGTATTTT. As protein: CASSLLLAGAVDTQYF.

The gene calls are TRBV27 and TRBJ2-7; 11 bases agree with TRBD1. This CDR3 spans 15 amino acids. In germline, CDR1 is MNHEY, CDR2 SMNVEV (reference sequence). The V gene end was trimmed by 3 bases and the J gene end by 6 bases; junction bases not matched to a gene: 7. The CDR3 DNA reads as TGTGCCAGCAGTTTGCGGACAGGGGGCTTGGGCGAGCAGTACTTC. This gives the protein CASSLRTGGLGEQYF.

The chain joins TRBV20-1 to TRBJ1-1, with a weak D call TRBD1 (5 bases). The CDR3 consists of 10 residues. The germline CDR1 and CDR2 sequences are DFQATT and SNEGSKA (reference sequence). V was pared by 2 bases and J by 10 bases, with 8 bases between. Here the CDR3 reads CSARLGGAFF. DNA for the CDR3: TGCAGTGCTAGACTGGGGGGAGCTTTCTTT.

The V gene is TRBV7-2, the J gene TRBJ2-2, with 9 bases fitting TRBD1. CDR3 length: 15 amino acids. CDR1 is SGHTA, CDR2 FQGNSA, per germline. The trim removed 5 bases at V and 5 bases at J, leaving 6 bases unmatched. CDR3 bases: TGTGCCAGCAGCATCCCGGGACAGGGTACCGGGGAGCTGTTTTTT. Its protein is CASSIPGQGTGELFF.

This chain uses TRBV6-1 with TRBJ1-2, with D possibly matching TRBD1 (5 bases). With 8 bases removed from V and 0 bases from J, the gap between germline ends came to 7 bases. The CDR3 runs 12 residues. CDR1 and CDR2 from the germline V gene are MNHNS and SASEGT. Here the CDR3 DNA reads TGTGCCAGCCGACAGACTAACTATGGCTACACCTTC. Translating it yields CASRQTNYGYTF.

The genes are TRBV7-8 and TRBJ1-2, with D perhaps TRBD1 (5 bases). Germline CDR1 and CDR2: SGHVS and FQNEAQ. The CDR3 is 13 residues long. The V gene lost 10 bases and the J gene lost 4 bases, with 16 bases spanning the gap. The CDR3 bases are TGTGCCACCGCGACAGCTGAGGCCTATGGCTACACCTTC. Translating gives CATATAEAYGYTF.

Here the CDR3 reads CASSLEGGNEQFF. DNA for the CDR3: TGTGCCAGCAGCTTGGAGGGAGGCAATGAGCAGTTCTTC. V is TRBV7-9 and J is TRBJ2-1, with D possibly being TRBD2 (6 bases). Looked up from germline, CDR1 is SEHNR and CDR2 is FQNEAQ (reference sequence). V dropped 3 bases and J dropped 6 bases, with 9 bases sitting between them. This CDR3 region has 13 residues.

CDR3 nucleotides: TGTGCCAGCAGCCTGACAGGGGGGTCGGATGAAAAACTGTTTTTT. Translating gives CASSLTGGSDEKLFF. The genes are TRBV5-6 and TRBJ1-4; 9 bases agree with TRBD1. The V gene end was trimmed by 4 bases and the J gene end by 6 bases; junction bases not matched to a gene: 7. Germline CDR1 reads SGHDT; CDR2 reads YYEEEE. This CDR3 contains 15 residues. Supplemented by reference TRBV5-6 and TRBJ1-4, the full variable domain reads DAGVTQSPTHLIKTRGQQVTLRCSPKSGHDTVSWYQQALGQGPQFIFQYYEEEERQRGNFPDRFSGHQFPNYSSELNVNALLLGDSALYLCASSLTGGSDEKLFFGSGTQLSVL.

The chain joins TRBV10-3 to TRBJ1-5; 7 bases line up with TRBD1. Germline trimming cut 3 bases from V and 6 bases from J; bases unmatched to any gene: 11. The CDR3 sequence is 16 residues long. Germline CDR1 is ENHRY and CDR2 is SYGVKD. DNA of the CDR3: TGTGCCATCAGTGAATTGACAGGGAAGTCGGCTCAGCCCCAGCATTTT. Amino acid sequence: CAISELTGKSAQPQHF.

This rearrangement joins TRBV5-4 to TRBJ2-1; 9 positions agree with TRBD1. V lost 4 bases and J lost 13; bases outside the gene matches: 12. Germline loops: CDR1 SGHNT, CDR2 YYREEE (reference sequence). This CDR3 is 14 amino acids long. CDR3: CASSVGTGPFPQFF. The CDR3 coding sequence is TGTGCCAGCAGCGTCGGGACAGGGCCCTTCCCACAGTTCTTC.

This chain connects TRBV21-1 to TRBJ2-5; TRBD2, the D gene given by the table, was not confirmed from the DNA. TRBV21-1 is shown as a pseudogene. The CDR3 totals 22 residues. CDR3 in amino acids: CASSKSGNGTASGPIPGETQYF. The CDR3 DNA is TGTGCCAGCAGCAAATCGGGAAACGGAACAGCCAGTGGACCGATCCCGGGAGAGACCCAGTACTTC.